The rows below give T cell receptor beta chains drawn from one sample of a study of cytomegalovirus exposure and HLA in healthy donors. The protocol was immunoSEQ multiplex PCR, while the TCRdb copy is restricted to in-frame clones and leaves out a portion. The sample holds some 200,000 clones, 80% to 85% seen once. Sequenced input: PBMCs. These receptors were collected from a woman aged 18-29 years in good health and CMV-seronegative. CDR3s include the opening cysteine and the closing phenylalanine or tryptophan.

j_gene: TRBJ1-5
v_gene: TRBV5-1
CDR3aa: CASSSGTDYSNQPQHF

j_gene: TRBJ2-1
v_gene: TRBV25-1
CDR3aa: CASTLRDSSYNEQFF

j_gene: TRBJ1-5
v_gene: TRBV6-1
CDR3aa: CASSAGQGYQPQHF

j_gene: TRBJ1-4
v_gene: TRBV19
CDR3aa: CASRHRDGRDEKLFF

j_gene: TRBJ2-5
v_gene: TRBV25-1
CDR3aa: CASSDFRRVQETQYF

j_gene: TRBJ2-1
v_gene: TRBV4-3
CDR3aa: CASGPGQGRNEQFF

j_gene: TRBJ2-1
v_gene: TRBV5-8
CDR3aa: CASSWSGRAYNEQFF

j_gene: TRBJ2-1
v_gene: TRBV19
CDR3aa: CASQYTAGGIGNEQFF

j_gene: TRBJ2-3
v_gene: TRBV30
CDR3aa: CAWSGTGVGADTQYF

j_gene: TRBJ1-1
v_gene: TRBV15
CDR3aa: CATSRAVDTEAFF

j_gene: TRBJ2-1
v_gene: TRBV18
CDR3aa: CASSPPGRGGYNEQFF

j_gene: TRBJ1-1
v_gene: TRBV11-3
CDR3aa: CASSPGTGSTEAFF

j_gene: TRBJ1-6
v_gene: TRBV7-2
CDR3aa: CASSSGQGRSPLHF

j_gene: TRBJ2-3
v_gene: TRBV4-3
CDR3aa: CASSRTVAGGTDTQYF

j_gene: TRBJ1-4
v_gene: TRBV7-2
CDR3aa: CASSPGQGGEKLFF

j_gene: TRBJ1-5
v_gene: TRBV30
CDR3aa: CACSTGFSEPQHF

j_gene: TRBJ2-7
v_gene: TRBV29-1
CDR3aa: CSVEKDSSYEQYF

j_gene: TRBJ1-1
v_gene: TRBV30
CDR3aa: CAWSLRMNTEAFF

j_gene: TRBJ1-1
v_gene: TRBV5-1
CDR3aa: CASRGGTEAFF

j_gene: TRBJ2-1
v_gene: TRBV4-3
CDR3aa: CASSQDSLGGPNYNEQFF

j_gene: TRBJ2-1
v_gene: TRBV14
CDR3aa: CASSLRGELAGYNEQFF

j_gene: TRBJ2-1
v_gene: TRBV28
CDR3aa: CASSLTVSSYNEQFF

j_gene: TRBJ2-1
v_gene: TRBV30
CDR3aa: CAWNRGVVNEQFF

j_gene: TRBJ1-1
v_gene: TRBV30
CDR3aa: CAWSVMNTEAFF

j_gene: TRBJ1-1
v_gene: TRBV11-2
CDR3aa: CASSLGGRGSTEAFF

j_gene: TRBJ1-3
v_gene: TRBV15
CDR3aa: CATSRAYRGSGNTIYF

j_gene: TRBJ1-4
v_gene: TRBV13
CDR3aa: CASSLWDGGTNEKLFF

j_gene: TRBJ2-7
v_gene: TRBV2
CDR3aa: CASSYNAGTDLRF

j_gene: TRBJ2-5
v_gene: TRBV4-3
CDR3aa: CASSQDGGREETQYF

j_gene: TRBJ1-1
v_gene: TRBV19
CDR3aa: CATSQQANTEAFF

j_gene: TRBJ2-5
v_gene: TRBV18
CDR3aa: CASSPRRTSGNGETQYF

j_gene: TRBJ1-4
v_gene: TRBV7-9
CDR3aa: CASSQAGDRLFF

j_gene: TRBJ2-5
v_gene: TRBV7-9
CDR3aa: CASSLGRGSLLETQYF

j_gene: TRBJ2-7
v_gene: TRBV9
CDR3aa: CASSAGTSGSKQYF

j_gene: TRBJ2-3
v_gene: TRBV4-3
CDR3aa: CASSQDRTDTQYF

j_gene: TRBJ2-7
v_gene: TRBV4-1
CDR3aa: CASSQDRYYEQYF

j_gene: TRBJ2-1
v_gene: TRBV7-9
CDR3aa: CSSSHRSLRSGTYNEQFF

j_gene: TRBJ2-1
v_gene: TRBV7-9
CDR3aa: CASSLGYRDEQFF

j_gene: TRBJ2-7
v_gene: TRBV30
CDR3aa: CAWDRGGSYEQYF

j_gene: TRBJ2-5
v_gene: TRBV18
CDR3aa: CASSPPGLARHQETQYF

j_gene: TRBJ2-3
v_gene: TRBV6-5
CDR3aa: CASSFRVGTDTQYF

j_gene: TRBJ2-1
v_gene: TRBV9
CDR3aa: CASSVGSSDNEQFF

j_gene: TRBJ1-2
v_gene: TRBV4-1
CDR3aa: CASSTGRGGENYGYTF

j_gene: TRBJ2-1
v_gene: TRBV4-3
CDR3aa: CASSQDRSSWSSYNEQFF

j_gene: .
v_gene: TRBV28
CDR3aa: CASSWTANSYEQYF

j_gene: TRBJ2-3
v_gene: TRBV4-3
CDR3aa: CASSQSGYDFRTGKGTDTQYF

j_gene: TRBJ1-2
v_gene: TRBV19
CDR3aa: CASRLDYGYTF

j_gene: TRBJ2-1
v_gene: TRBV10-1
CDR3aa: CASSEPGLKSSEQFF

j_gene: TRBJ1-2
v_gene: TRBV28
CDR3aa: CASRSIGGYTF

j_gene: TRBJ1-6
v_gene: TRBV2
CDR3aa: CARTGTENSYNSPLHF

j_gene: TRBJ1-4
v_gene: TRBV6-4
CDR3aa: CASSDREGEKLFF

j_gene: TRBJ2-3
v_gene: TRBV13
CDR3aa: CASSSGGGPDTQYF

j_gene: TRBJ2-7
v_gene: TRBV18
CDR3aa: CASSPSSSGGSYEQYF

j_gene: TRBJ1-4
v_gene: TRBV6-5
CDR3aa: CASSGRANEKLFF

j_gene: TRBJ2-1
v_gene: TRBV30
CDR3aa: CAWTVGGPENEQFF

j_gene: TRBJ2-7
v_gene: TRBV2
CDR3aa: CASRDRGVFSYEQYF

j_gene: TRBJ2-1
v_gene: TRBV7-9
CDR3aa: CASSRGLANEQFF

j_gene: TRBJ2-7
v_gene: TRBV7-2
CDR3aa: CASSLALFGTRIYEQYF

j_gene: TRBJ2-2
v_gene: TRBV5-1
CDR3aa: CASSLESGAGELFF